Sequencing of this T cell receptor (beta chain) was carried out in a study of T cell responses to AZD1222 COVID-19 vaccine. The CDR3 covers 15 residues. V lost 5 bases and J lost 3; bases outside the gene matches: 8. Germline CDR1 is SGHTA and CDR2 is FQGNSA. Generated by immunoSEQ multiplex PCR, the TCRdb table keeps only in-frame clones and is missing some. The data hold about 150,000 clones, with about 89% observed a single time. J is TRBJ2-7 and V is TRBV7-2; 9 bases agree with TRBD2. The sample here was peripheral blood, taken 28 days after the second AZD1222 dose. The TCR sequence derives from an adult who received the AZD1222 COVID-19 vaccine. This chain's CDR3 is CASSPGAGGVYEQYF. The CDR3 nucleotides read TGTGCCAGCAGCCCGGGGGCGGGGGGGGTCTACGAGCAGTACTTC.